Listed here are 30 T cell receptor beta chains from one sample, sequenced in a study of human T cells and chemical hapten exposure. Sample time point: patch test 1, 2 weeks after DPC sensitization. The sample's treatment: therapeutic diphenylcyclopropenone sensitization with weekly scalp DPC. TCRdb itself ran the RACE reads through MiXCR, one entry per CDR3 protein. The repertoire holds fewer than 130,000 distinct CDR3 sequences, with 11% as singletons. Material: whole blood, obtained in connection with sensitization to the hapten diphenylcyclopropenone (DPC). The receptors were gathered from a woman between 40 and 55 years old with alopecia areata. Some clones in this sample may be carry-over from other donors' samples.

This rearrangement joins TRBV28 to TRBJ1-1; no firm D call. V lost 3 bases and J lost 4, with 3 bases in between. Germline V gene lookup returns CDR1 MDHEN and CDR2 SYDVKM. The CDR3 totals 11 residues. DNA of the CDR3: TGTGCCAGCAGTTTCCTCACTGAAGCTTTCTTT. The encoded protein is CASSFLTEAFF.

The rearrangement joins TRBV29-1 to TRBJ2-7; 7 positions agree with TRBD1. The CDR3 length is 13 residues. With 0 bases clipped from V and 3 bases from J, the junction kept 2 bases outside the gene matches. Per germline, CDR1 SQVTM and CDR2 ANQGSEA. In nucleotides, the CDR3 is TGCAGCGTTGAAGAAGGGGGCAGCTACGAGCAGTACTTC. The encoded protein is CSVEEGGSYEQYF.

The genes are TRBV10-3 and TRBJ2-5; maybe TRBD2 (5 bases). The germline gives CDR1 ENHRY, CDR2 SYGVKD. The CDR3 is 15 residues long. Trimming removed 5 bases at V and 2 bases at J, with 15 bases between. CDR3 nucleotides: TGTGCCATCAGTCCCGGTGGTAGCGCGCAAGAGACCCAGTACTTC. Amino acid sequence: CAISPGGSAQETQYF.

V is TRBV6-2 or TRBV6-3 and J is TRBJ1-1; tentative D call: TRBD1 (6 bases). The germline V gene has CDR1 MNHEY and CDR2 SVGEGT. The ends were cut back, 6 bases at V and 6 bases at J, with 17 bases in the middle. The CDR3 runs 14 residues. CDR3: CASRTAGGFSEAFF. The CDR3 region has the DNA TGTGCCAGCAGAACGGCCGGGGGCTTCTCTGAAGCTTTCTTT.

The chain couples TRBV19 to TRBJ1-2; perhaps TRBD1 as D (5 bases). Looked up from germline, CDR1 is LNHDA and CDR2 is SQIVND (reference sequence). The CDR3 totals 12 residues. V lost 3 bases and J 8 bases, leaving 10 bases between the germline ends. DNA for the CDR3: TGTGCCAGTAGTATTCGCGGGGCCGGCTACACCTTC. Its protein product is CASSIRGAGYTF.

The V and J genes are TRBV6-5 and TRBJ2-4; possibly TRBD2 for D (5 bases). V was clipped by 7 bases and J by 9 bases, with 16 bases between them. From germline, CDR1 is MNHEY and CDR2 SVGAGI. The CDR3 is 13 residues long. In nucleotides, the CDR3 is TGTGCCAGCACCCCCCCGGAGGAAGGCATTCAGTACTTC. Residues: CASTPPEEGIQYF.

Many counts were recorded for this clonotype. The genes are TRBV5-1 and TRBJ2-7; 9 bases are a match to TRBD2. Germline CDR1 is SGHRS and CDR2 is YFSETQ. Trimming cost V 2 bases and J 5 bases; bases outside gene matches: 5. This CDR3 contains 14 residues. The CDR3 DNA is TGCGCCAGCAGCTTTGTAGCGGGAGAGGACGAGCAGTACTTC. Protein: CASSFVAGEDEQYF. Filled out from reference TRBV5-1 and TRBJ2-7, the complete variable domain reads KAGVTQTPRYLIKTRGQQVTLSCSPISGHRSVSWYQQTPGQGLQFLFEYFSETQRNKGNFPGRFSGRQFSNSRSEMNVSTLELGDSALYLCASSFVAGEDEQYFGPGTRLTVT.

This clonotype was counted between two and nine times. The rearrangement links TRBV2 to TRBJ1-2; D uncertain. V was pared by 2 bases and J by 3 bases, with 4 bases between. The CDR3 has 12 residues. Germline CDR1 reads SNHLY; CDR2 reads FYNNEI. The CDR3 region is CASSEQDYGYTF. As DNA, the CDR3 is TGTGCCAGCAGTGAACAGGACTATGGCTACACCTTC. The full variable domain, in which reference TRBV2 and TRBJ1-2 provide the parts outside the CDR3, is EPEVTQTPSHQVTQMGQEVILRCVPISNHLYFYWYRQILGQKVEFLVSFYNNEISEKSEIFDDQFSVERPDGSNFTLKIRSTKLEDSAMYFCASSEQDYGYTFGSGTRLTVV.

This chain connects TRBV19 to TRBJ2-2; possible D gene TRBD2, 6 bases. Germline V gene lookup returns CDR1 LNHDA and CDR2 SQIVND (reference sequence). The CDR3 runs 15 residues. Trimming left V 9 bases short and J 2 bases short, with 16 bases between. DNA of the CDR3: TGTGCCAGCCATATTGGGACTCCCAACACCGGGGAGCTGTTTTTT. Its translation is CASHIGTPNTGELFF.

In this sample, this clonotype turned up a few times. CDR3: CASSRGGIQFF. CDR3 DNA sequence: TGTGCCAGCAGTCGTGGGGGGATTCAGTTCTTC. This chain connects TRBV2 to TRBJ2-1; tentatively, D is TRBD2 (6 bases). Deletions cut 5 bases from V and 13 bases from J, with 12 bases between. This CDR3 spans 11 amino acids. Germline-derived CDR1 and CDR2 are SNHLY and FYNNEI.

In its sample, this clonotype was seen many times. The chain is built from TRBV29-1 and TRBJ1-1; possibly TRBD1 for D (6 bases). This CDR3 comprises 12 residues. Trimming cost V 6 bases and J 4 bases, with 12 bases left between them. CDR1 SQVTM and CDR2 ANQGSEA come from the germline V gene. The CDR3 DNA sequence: TGCAGCGTGGACACAGGGAGCACTGAAGCTTTCTTT. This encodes CSVDTGSTEAFF.

This CDR3 reads CSATRGARVGGYTF. CDR3 in DNA: TGCAGTGCTACCCGGGGGGCACGGGTCGGCGGCTACACCTTC. This chain uses TRBV20-1 with TRBJ1-2; D is perhaps TRBD1 (6 bases). The CDR3 totals 14 residues. V dropped 4 bases and J dropped 8 bases, with 20 bases sitting between them. The germline gives CDR1 DFQATT, CDR2 SNEGSKA (reference sequence).

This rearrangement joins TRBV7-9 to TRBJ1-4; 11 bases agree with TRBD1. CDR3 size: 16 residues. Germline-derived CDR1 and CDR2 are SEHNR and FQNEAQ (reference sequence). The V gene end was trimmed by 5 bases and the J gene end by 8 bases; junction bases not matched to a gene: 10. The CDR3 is CASSNPPDRGLEKLFF. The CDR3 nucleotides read TGTGCCAGCAGCAACCCCCCGGACAGGGGGCTCGAAAAACTGTTTTTT.

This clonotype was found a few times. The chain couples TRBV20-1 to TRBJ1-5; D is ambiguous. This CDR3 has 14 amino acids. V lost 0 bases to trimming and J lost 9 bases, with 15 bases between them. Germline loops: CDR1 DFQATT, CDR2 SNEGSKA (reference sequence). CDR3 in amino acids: CSARDLNSPVPQHF. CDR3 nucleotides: TGCAGTGCTAGAGATCTCAACAGCCCCGTGCCCCAGCATTTT.

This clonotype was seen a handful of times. CDR3 DNA: TGCGCCAGCAGCCCCGGACAGAACAACTATGGCTACACCTTC. Protein sequence: CASSPGQNNYGYTF. The V call is TRBV4-3, the J call TRBJ1-2; weak D call: TRBD1 (6 bases). Trimming took 4 bases from V and 2 from J, leaving 11 bases between them. The germline V gene has CDR1 LGHNA and CDR2 YSLEER. This CDR3 contains 14 residues.

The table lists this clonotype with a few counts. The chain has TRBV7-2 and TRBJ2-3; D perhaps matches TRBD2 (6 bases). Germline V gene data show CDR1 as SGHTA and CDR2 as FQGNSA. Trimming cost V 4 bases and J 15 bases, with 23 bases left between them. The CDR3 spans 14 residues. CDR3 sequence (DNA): TGTGCCAGCAGCTCCCCCCCCCGGGACTCCTCTCCCTATTTT. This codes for CASSSPPRDSSPYF.

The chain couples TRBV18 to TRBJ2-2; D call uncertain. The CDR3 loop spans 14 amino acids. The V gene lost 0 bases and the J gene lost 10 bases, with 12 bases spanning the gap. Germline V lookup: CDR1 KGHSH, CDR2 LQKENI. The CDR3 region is CASSPPGNPAELFF. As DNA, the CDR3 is TGTGCCAGCTCACCACCCGGCAATCCCGCGGAGCTGTTTTTT.

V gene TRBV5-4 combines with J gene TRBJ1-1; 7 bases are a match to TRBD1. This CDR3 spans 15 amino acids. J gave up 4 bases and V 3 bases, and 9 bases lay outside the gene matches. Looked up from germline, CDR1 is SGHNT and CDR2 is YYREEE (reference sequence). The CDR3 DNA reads TGTGCCAGCAGCTGGATAGACAGGGTGGGCACTGAAGCTTTCTTT. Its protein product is CASSWIDRVGTEAFF.

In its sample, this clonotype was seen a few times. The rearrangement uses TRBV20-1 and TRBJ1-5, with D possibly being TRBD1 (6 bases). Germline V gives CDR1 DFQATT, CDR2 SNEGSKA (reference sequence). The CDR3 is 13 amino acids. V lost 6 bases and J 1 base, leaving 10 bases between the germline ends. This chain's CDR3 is CSAKGGSNQPQHF. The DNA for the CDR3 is TGCAGTGCGAAGGGGGGGAGCAATCAGCCCCAGCATTTT.

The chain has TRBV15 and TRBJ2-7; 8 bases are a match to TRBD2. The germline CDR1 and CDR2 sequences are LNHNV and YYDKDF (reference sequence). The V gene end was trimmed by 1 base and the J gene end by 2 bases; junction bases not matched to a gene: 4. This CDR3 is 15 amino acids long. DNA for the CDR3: TGTGCCACCAGCAGAGCGGGGGGGCACACCTACGAGCAGTACTTC. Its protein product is CATSRAGGHTYEQYF.

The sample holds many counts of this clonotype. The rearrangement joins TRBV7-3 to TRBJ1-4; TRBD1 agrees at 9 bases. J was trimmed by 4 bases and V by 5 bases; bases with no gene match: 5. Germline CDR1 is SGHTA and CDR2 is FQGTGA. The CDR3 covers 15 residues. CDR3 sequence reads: CASSATGGRNEKLFF. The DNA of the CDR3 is TGTGCCAGCAGCGCCACAGGGGGCCGTAATGAAAAACTGTTTTTT.

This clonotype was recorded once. DNA of the CDR3: TGTGCCAGCAGTTTATCCCGCGAGCAGTACTTC. Translating it yields CASSLSREQYF. This chain links TRBV12-3 or TRBV12-4 with TRBJ2-7; no clear D. V gave up 2 bases and J gave up 6 bases, with 5 bases separating them. The length of the CDR3 is 11 residues.

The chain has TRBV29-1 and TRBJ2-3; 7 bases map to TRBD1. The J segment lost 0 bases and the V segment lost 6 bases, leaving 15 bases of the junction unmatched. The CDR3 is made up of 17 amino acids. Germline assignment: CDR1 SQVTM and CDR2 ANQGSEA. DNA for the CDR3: TGCAGCGTCGGAAACCTCAGGGGGTTCGGGAGCACAGATACGCAGTATTTT. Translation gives CSVGNLRGFGSTDTQYF.

The CDR3 region is CASSPLVFQETQYF. The DNA for the CDR3 is TGTGCCAGCAGCCCCTTAGTCTTTCAAGAGACCCAGTACTTC. The V gene is TRBV3-1, the J gene TRBJ2-5; the D is unclear. Trimming shortened V by 4 bases and J by 2 bases, and 11 bases separated the two germline ends. Germline CDR1 is LGHDT and CDR2 is YNNKEL (reference sequence). This CDR3 has 14 amino acids.

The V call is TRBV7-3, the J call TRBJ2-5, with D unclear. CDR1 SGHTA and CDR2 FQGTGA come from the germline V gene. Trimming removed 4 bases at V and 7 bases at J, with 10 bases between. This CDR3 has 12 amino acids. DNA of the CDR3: TGTGCCAGCAGCTCCCCGAAGGTGACCCAGTACTTC. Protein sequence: CASSSPKVTQYF.

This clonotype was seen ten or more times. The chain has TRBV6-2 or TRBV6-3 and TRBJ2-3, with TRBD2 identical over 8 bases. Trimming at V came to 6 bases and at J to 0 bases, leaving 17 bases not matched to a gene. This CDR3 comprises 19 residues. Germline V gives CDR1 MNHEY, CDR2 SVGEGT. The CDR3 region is CASSGPDFGTSASTDTQYF. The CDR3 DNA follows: TGTGCCAGCAGCGGACCCGACTTCGGGACTAGTGCTAGCACAGATACGCAGTATTTT.

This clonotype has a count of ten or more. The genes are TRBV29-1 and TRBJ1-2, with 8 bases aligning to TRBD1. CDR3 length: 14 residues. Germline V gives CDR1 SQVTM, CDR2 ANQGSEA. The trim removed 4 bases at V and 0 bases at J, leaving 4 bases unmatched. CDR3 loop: CSVGTGLSNYGYTF. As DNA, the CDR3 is TGCAGCGTTGGGACAGGGCTATCTAACTATGGCTACACCTTC.

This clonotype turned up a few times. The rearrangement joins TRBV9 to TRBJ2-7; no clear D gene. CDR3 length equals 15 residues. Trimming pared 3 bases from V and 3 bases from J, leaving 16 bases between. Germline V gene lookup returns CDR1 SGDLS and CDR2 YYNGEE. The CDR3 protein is CASSDRAQVGYEQYF. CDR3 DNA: TGTGCCAGCAGCGACCGGGCCCAGGTAGGCTACGAGCAGTACTTC.

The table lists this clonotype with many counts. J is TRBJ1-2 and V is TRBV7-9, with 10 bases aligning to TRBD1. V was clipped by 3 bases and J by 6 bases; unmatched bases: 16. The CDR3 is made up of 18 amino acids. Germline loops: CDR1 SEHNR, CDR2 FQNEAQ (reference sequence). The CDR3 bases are TGTGCCAGCAGCTTCCCCCCGGGACAGGGGCCGAGTGGGGATGGCTACACCTTC. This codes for CASSFPPGQGPSGDGYTF.

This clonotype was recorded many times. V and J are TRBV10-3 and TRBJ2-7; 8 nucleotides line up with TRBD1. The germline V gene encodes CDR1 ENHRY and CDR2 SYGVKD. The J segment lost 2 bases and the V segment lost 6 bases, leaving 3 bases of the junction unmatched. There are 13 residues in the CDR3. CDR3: CAIRPTGAYEQYF. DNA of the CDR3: TGTGCCATCAGACCGACAGGGGCCTACGAGCAGTACTTC.